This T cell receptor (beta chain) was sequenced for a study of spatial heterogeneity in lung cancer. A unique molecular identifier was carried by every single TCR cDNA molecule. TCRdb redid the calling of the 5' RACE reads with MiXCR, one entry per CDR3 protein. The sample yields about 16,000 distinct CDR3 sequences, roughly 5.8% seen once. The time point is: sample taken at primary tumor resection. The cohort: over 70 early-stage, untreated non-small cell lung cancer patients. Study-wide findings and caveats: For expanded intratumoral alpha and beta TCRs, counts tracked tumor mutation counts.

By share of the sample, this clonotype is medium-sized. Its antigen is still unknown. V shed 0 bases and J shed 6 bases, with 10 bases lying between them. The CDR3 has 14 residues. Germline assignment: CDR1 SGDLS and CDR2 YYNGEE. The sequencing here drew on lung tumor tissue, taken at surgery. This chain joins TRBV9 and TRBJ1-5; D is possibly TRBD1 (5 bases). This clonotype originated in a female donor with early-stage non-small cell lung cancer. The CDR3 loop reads CASSVDGAGQPQHF. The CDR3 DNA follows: TGTGCCAGCAGCGTAGACGGGGCGGGTCAGCCCCAGCATTTT.